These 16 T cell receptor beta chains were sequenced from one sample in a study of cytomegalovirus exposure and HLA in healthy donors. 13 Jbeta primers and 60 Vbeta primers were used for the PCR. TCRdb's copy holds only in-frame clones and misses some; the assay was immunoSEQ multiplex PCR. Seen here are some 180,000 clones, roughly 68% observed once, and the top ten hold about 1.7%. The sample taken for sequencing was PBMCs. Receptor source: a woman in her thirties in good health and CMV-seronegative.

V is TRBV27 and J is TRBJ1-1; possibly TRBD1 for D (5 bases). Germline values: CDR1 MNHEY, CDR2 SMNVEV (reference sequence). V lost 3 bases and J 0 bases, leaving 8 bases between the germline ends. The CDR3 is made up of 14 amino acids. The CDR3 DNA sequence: TGTGCCAGCAGTTTCGGACACTTGAACACTGAAGCTTTCTTT. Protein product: CASSFGHLNTEAFF.

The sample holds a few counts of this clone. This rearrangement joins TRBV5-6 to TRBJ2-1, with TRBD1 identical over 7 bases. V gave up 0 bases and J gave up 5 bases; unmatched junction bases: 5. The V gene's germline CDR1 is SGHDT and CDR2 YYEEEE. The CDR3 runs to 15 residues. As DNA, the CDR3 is TGTGCCAGCAGCTTGGTTCAGGGGGTAAACAATGAGCAGTTCTTC. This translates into CASSLVQGVNNEQFF.

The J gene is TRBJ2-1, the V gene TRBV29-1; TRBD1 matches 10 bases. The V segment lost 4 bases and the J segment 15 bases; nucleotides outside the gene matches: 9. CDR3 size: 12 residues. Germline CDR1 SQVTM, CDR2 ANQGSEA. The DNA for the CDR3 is TGCAGCGTTGCAAAGACAGGGGGCGCCTGGTTCTTC. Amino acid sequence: CSVAKTGGAWFF.

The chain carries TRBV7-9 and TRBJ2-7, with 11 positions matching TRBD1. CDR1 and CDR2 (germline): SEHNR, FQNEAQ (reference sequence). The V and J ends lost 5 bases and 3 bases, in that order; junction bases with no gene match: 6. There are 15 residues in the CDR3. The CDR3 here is CASSKWTGGFYEQYF. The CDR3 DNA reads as TGTGCCAGCAGCAAGTGGACAGGGGGCTTCTACGAGCAGTACTTC.

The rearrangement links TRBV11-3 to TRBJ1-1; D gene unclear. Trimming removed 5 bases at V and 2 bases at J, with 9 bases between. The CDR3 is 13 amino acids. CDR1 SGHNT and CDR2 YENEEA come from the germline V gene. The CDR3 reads CASSKRLNTEAFF. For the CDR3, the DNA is TGTGCCAGCAGCAAGAGGCTAAACACTGAAGCTTTCTTT.

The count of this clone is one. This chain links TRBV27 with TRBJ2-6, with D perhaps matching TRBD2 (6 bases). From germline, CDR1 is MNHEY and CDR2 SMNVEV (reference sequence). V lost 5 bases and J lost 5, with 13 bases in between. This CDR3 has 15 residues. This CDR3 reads CASSPSGDWANVLTF. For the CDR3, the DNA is TGTGCCAGCAGTCCCTCGGGGGACTGGGCCAACGTCCTGACTTTC.

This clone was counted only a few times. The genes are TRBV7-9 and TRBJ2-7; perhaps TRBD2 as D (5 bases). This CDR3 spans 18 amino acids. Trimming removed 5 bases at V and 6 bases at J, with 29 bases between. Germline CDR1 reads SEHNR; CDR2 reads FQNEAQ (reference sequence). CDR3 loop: CASSRIREPRGGFSEQYF. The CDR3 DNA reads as TGTGCCAGCAGCCGAATAAGAGAACCCCGAGGAGGTTTCAGCGAGCAGTACTTC.

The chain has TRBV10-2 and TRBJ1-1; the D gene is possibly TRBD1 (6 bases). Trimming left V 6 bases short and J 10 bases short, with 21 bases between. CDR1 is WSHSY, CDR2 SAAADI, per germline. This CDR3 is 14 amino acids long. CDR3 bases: TGCGCCAGCAGCGCCCTCGGGGCGGGGGGCTTAGCTTTCTTT. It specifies CASSALGAGGLAFF.

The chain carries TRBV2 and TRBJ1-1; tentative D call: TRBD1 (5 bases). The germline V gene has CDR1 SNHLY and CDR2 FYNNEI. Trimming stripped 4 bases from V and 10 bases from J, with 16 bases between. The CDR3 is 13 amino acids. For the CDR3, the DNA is TGTGCCAGCAGTGGTACAGGTCTGCCCGGAGCTTTCTTT. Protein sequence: CASSGTGLPGAFF.

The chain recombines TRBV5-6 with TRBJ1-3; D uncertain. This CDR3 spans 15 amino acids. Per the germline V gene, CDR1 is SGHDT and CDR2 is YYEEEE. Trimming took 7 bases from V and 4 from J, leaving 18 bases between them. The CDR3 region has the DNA TGTGCCAGCGGGGTTGCGGGCCTTCGAGGAAACACCATATATTTT. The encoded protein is CASGVAGLRGNTIYF. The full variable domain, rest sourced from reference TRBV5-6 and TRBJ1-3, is DAGVTQSPTHLIKTRGQQVTLRCSPKSGHDTVSWYQQALGQGPQFIFQYYEEEERQRGNFPDRFSGHQFPNYSSELNVNALLLGDSALYLCASGVAGLRGNTIYFGEGSWLTVV.

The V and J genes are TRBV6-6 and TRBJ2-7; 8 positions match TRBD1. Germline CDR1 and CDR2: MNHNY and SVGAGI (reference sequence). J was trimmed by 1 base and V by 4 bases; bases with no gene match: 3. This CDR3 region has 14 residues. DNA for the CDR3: TGTGCCAGCAGTTTCGGGACAGGTTCCTACGAGCAGTACTTC. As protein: CASSFGTGSYEQYF.

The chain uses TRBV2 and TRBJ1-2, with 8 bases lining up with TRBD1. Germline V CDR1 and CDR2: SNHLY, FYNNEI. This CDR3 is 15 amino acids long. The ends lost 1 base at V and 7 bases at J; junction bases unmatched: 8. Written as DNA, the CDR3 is TGTGCCAGCAGTGAAGTGAGGACAGGGCCTAGTGGCTACACCTTC. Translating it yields CASSEVRTGPSGYTF.

CDR3 sequence: CASSSWDRMNEKLFF. The CDR3, as DNA: TGTGCCAGCAGCTCCTGGGACAGAATGAATGAAAAACTGTTTTTT. The rearrangement uses TRBV5-6 and TRBJ1-4, with TRBD1 matching over 7 bases. Losses at the gene ends were 3 bases for V and 5 bases for J; bases not matched to a gene: 7. CDR1 is SGHDT, CDR2 YYEEEE, per germline. There are 15 residues in the CDR3.

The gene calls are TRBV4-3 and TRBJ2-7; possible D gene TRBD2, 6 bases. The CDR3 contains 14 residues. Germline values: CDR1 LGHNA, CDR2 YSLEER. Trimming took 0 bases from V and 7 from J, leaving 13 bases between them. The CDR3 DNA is TGCGCCAGCAGCCAAGATCGGGAGAACTCAGAGCAGTACTTC. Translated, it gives CASSQDRENSEQYF.

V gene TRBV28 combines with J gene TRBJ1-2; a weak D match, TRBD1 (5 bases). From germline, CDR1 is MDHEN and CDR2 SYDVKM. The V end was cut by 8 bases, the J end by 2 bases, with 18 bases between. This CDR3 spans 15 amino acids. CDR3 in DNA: TGTGCCAGCGGACCTCTGTTGGACAACAACTATGGCTACACCTTC. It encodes CASGPLLDNNYGYTF.

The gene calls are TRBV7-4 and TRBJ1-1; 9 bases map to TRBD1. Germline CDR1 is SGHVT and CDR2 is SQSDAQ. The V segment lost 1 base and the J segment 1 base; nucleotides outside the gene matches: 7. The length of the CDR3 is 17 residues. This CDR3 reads CASSLGGGQGWNTEAFF. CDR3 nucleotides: TGTGCCAGCAGCTTAGGGGGGGGACAGGGTTGGAACACTGAAGCTTTCTTT.